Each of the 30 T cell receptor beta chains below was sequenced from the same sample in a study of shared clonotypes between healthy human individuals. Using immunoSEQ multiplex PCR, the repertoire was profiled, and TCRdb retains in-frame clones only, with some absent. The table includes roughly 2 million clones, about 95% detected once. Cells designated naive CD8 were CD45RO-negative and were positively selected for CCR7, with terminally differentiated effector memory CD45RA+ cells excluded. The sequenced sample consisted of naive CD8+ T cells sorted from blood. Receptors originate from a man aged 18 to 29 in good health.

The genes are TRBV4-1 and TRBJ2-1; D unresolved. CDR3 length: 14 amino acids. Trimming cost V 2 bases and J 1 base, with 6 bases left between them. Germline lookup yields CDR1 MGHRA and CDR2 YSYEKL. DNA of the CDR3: TGCGCCAGCAGCCAACAACTTTCCTACAATGAGCAGTTCTTC. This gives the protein CASSQQLSYNEQFF.

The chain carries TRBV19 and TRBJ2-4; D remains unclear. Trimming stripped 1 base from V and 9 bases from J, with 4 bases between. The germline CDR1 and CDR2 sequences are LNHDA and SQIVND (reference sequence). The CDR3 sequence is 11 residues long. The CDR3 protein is CASSIGGIQYF. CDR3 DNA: TGTGCCAGTAGTATAGGTGGCATTCAGTACTTC.

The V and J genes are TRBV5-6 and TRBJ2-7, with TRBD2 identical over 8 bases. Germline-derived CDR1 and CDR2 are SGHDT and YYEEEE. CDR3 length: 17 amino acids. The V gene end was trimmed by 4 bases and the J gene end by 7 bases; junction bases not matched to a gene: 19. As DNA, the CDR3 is TGTGCCAGCAGCCCCCTCGTTCTTGCGGGAGGCCCGGAGGAGCAGTACTTC. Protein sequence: CASSPLVLAGGPEEQYF. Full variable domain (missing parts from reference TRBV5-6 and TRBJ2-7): DAGVTQSPTHLIKTRGQQVTLRCSPKSGHDTVSWYQQALGQGPQFIFQYYEEEERQRGNFPDRFSGHQFPNYSSELNVNALLLGDSALYLCASSPLVLAGGPEEQYFGPGTRLTVT.

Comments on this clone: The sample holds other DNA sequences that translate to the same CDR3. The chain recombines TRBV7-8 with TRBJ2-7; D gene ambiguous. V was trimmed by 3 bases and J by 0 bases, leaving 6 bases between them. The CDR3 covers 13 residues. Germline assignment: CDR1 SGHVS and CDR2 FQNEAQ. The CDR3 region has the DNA TGTGCCAGCAGCTTGGGGAACTCCTACGAGCAGTACTTC. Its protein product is CASSLGNSYEQYF.

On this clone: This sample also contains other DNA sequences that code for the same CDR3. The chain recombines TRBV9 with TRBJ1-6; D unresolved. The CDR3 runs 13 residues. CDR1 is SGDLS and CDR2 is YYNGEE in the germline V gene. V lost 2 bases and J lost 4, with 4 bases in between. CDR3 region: CASSVAYNSPLHF. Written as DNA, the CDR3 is TGTGCCAGCAGCGTTGCGTATAATTCACCCCTCCACTTT.

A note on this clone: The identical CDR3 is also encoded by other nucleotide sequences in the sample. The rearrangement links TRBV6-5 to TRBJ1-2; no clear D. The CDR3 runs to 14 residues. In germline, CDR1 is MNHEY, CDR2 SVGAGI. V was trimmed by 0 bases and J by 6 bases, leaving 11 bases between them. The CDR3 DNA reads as TGTGCCAGCAGTTACTCGGAAGGGATAGATGGCTACACCTTC. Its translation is CASSYSEGIDGYTF.

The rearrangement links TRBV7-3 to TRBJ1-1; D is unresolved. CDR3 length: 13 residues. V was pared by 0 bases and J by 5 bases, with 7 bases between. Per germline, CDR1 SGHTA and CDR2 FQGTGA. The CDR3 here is CASSLTALTEAFF. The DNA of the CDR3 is TGTGCCAGCAGCTTAACGGCGCTGACTGAAGCTTTCTTT.

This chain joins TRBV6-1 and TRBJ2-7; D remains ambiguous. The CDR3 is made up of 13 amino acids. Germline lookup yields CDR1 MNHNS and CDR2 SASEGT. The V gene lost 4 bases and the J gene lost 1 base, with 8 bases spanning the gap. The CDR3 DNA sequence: TGTGCCAGCAGTGTCACAGCATCCTACGAGCAGTACTTC. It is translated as CASSVTASYEQYF.

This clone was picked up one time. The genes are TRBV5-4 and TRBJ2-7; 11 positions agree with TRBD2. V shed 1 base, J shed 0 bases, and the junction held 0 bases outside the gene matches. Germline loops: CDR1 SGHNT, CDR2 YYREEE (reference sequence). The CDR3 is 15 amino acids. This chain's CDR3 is CASSLLAGGSYEQYF. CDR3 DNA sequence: TGTGCCAGCAGCTTGCTAGCGGGGGGCTCCTACGAGCAGTACTTC.

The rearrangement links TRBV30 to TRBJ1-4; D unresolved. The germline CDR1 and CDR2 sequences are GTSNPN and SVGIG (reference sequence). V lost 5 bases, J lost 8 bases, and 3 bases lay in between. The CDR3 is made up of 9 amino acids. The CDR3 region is CAWGEKLFF. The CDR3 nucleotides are TGTGCCTGGGGGGAAAAACTGTTTTTT.

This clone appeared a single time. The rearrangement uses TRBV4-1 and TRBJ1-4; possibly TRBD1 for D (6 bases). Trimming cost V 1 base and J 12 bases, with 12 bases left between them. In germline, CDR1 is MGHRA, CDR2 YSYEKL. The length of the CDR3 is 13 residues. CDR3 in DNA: TGCGCCAGCAGCCAAGTGGACAGTGTAGAACTGTTTTTT. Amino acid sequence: CASSQVDSVELFF.

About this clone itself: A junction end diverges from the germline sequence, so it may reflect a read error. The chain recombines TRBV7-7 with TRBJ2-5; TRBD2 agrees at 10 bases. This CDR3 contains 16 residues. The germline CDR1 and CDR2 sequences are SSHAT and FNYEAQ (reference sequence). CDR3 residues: CASSHDSGGPEETQYF. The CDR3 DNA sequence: TGTGCTAGCAGCCATGATAGCGGGGGGCCAGAAGAGACCCAGTACTTC. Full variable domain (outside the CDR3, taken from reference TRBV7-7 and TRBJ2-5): GAGVSQSPRYKVTKRGQDVTLRCDPISSHATLYWYQQALGQGPEFLTYFNYEAQPDKSGLPSDRFSAERPEGSISTLTIQRTEQRDSAMYRCASSHDSGGPEETQYFGPGTRLLVL.

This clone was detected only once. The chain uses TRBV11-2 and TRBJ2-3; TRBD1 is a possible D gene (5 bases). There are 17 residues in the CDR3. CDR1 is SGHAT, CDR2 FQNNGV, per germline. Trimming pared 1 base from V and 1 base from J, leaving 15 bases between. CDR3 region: CASSLGRTGTRTDTQYF. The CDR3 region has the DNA TGTGCCAGCAGCTTAGGCCGAACAGGAACGCGCACAGATACGCAGTATTTT.

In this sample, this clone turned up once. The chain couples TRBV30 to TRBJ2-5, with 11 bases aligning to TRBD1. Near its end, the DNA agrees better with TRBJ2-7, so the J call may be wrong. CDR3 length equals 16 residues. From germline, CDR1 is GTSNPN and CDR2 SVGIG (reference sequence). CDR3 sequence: CAWSRSPDRGRNEQYF. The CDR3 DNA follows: TGTGCCTGGAGTCGGTCCCCGGACAGGGGGCGGAACGAGCAGTACTTC.

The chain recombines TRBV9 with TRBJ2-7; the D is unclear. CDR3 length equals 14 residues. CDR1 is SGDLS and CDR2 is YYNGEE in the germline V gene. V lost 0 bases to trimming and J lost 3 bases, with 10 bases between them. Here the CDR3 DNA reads TGTGCCAGCAGCGTAGGTTCCGGGCACTACGAGCAGTACTTC. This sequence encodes CASSVGSGHYEQYF.

The CDR3 sequence is CASSMEAAGADGYTF. The CDR3 DNA sequence: TGTGCCAGCAGTATGGAGGCCGCCGGAGCGGATGGCTACACCTTC. The V gene is TRBV6-5, the J gene TRBJ1-2; no definite D call. V lost 5 bases and J lost 6, with 19 bases in between. CDR1 is MNHEY, CDR2 SVGAGI, per germline. The CDR3 is 15 residues long.

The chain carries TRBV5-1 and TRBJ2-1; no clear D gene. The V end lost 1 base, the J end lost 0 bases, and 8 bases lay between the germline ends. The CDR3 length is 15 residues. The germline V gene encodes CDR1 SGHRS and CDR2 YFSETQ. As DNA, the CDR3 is TGCGCCAGCAGCTTGTCGTATAACTCCTACAATGAGCAGTTCTTC. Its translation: CASSLSYNSYNEQFF.

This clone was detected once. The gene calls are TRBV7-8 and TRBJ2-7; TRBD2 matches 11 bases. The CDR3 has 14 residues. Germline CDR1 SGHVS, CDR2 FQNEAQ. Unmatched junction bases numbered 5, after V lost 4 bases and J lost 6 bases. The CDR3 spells CASSSASGGFEQYF. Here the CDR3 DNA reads TGTGCCAGCAGCTCAGCTAGCGGGGGGTTCGAGCAGTACTTC. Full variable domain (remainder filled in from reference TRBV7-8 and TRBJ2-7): GAGVSQSPRYKVAKRGQDVALRCDPISGHVSLFWYQQALGQGPEFLTYFQNEAQLDKSGLPSDRFFAERPEGSVSTLKIQRTQQEDSAVYLCASSSASGGFEQYFGPGTRLTVT.

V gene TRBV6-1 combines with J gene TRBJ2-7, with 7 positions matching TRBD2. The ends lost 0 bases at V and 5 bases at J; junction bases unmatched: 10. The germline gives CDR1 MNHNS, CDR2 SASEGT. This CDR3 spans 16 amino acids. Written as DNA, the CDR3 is TGTGCCAGCAGTGAAGCTGGGGAGGGAATCGGCAACGAGCAGTACTTC. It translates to CASSEAGEGIGNEQYF.

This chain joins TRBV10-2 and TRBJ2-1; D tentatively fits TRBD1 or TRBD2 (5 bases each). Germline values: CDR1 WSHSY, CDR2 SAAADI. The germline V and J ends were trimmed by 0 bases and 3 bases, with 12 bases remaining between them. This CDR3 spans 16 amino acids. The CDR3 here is CASSESGGAVYNEQFF. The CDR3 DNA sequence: TGCGCCAGCAGTGAGTCTGGGGGAGCTGTCTACAATGAGCAGTTCTTC.

This CDR3 reads CASSEFRTDTQETQYF. CDR3 DNA sequence: TGTGCCAGCAGCGAGTTCCGGACAGACACCCAAGAGACCCAGTACTTC. The rearrangement links TRBV2 to TRBJ2-5; perhaps TRBD1 as D (6 bases). There are 16 residues in the CDR3. V was shortened by 6 bases and J by 1 base, with 18 bases between the two germline ends. The germline gives CDR1 SNHLY, CDR2 FYNNEI.

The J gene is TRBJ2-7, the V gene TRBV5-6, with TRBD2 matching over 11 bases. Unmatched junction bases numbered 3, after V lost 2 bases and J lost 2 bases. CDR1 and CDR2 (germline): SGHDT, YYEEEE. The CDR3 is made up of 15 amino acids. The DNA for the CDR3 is TGTGCCAGCAGCTTCCTAGCGGGGGGTACCTACGAGCAGTACTTC. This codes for CASSFLAGGTYEQYF.

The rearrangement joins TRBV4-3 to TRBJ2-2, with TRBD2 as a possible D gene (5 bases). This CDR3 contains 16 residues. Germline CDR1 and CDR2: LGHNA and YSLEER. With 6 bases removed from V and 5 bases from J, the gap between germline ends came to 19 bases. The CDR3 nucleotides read TGCGCCAGCAGTCGACTAAGCGGAGAGAATACCGGGGAGCTGTTTTTT. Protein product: CASSRLSGENTGELFF.

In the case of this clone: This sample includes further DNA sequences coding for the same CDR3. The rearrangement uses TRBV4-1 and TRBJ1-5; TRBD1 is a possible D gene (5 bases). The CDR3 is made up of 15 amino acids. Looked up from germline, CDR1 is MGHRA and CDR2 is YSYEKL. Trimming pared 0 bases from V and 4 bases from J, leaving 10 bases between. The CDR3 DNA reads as TGCGCCAGCAGCCAAGATGAAGGGGCTAATCAGCCCCAGCATTTT. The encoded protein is CASSQDEGANQPQHF.

In nucleotides, the CDR3 is TGTGCCAGTAGTATAGAGGGATACCTGGATACGCAGTATTTT. Amino acids: CASSIEGYLDTQYF. V is TRBV19 and J is TRBJ2-3; D gene ambiguous. The V gene's germline CDR1 is LNHDA and CDR2 SQIVND (reference sequence). This CDR3 has 14 amino acids. The V gene lost 0 bases and the J gene lost 6 bases, with 10 bases spanning the gap.

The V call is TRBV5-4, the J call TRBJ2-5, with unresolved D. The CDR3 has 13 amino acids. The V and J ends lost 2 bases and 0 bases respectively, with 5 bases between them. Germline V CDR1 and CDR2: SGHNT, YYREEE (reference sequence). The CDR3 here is CASSFGDQETQYF. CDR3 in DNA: TGTGCCAGCAGCTTTGGAGACCAAGAGACCCAGTACTTC. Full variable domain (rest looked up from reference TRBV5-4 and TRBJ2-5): ETGVTQSPTHLIKTRGQQVTLRCSSQSGHNTVSWYQQALGQGPQFIFQYYREEENGRGNFPPRFSGLQFPNYSSELNVNALELDDSALYLCASSFGDQETQYFGPGTRLLVL.

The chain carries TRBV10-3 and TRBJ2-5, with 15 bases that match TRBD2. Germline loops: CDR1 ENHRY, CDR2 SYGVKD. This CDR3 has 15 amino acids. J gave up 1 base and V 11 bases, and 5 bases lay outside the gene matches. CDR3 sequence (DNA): TGTGCCGTCGGACTAGCGGGGGGGTTCCAAGAGACCCAGTACTTC. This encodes CAVGLAGGFQETQYF.

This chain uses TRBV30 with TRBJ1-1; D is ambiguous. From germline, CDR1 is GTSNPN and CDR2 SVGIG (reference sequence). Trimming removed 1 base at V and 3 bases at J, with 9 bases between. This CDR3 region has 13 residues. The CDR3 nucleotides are TGTGCCTGGAGTGGGGCCTTCGACACTGAAGCTTTCTTT. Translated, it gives CAWSGAFDTEAFF. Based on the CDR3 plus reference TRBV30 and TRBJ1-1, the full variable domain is SQTIHQWPATLVQPVGSPLSLECTVEGTSNPNLYWYRQAAGRGLQLLFYSVGIGQISSEVPQNLSASRPQDRQFILSSKKLLLSDSGFYLCAWSGAFDTEAFFGQGTRLTVV.

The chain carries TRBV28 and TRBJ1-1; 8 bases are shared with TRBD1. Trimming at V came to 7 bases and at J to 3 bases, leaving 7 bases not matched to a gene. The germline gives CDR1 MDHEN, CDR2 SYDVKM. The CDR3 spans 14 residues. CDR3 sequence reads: CASILAGGDTEAFF. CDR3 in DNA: TGTGCCAGCATTCTAGCAGGGGGCGACACTGAAGCTTTCTTT.

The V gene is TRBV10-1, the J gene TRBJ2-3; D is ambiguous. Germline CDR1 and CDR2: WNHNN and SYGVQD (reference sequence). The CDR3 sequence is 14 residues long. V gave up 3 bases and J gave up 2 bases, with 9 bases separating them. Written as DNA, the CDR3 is TGCGCCAGCAGTGACTGGCCTACCACAGATACGCAGTATTTT. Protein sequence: CASSDWPTTDTQYF.